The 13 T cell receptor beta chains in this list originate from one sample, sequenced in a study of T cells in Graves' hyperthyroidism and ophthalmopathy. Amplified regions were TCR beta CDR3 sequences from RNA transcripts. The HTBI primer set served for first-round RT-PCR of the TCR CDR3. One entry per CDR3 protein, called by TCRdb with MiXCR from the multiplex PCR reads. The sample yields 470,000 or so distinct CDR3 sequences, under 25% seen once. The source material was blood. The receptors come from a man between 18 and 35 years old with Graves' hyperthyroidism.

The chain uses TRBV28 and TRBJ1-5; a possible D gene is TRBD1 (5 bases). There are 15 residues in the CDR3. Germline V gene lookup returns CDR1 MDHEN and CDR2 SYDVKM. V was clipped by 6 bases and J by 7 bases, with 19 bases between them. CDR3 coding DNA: TGTGCCAGCAGCCGTGACAGCCACCGGGGGCAGCCCCAGCATTTT. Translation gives CASSRDSHRGQPQHF.

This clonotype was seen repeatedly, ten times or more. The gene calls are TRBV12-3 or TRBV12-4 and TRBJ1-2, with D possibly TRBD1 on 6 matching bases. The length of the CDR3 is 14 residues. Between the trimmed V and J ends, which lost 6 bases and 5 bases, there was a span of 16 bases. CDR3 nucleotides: TGTGCCAGCAGCTCCCTTGGACAGACATATGGCTACACCTTC. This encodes CASSSLGQTYGYTF.

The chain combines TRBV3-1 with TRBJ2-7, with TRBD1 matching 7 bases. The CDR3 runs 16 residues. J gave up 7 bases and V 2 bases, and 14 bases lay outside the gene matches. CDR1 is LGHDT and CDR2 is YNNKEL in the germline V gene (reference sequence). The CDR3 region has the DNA TGTGCCAGCAGCCAACTTGTACCGACAGGGACGGGGGAGCAGTACTTC. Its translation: CASSQLVPTGTGEQYF.

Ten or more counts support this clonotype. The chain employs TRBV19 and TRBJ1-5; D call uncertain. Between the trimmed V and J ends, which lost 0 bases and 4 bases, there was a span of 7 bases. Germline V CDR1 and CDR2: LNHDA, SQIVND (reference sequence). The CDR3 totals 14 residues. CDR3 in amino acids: CASSIEDGNQPQHF. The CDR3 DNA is TGTGCCAGTAGTATAGAGGACGGGAATCAGCCCCAGCATTTT.

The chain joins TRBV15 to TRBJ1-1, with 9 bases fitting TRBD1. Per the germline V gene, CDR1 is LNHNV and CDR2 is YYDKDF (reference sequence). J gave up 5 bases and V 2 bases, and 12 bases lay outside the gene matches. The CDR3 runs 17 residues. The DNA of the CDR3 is TGTGCCACCAGCAGAAGGTTCGGACAGGGGAGGGTTACTGAAGCTTTCTTT. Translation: CATSRRFGQGRVTEAFF.

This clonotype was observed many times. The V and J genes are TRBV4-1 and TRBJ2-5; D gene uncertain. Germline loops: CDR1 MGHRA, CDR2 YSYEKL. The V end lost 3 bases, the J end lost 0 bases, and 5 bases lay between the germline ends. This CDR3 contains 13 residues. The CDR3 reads CASSQVYQETQYF. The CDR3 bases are TGCGCCAGCAGCCAGGTGTACCAAGAGACCCAGTACTTC.

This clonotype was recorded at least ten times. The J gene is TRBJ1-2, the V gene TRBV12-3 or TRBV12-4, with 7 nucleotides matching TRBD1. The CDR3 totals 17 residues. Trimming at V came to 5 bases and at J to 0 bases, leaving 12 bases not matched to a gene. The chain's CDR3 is CASSRASAGGANYGYTF. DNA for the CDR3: TGTGCCAGCAGTCGCGCCTCGGCAGGGGGGGCTAACTATGGCTACACCTTC.

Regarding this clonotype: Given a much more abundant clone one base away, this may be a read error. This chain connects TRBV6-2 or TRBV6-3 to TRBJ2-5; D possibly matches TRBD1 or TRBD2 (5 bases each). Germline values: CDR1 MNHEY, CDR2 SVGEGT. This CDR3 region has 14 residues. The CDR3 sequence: CASSRGSNTGAQDF. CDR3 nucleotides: TGTGCCAGCAGTAGGGGATCAAATACCGGGGCCCAGGACTTC.

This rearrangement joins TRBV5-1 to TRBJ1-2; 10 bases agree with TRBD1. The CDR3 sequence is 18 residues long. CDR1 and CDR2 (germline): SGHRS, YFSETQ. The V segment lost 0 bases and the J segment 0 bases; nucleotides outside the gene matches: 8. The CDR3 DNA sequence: TGCGCCAGCAGCTTGGGGGACAGGGGAGACCTAACTAACTATGGCTACACCTTC. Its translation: CASSLGDRGDLTNYGYTF.

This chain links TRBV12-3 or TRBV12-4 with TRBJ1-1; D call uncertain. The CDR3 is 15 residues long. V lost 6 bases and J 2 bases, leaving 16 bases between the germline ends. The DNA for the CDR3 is TGTGCCAGCAGGGCCCTCGGGATGCCTAACACTGAAGCTTTCTTT. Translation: CASRALGMPNTEAFF.

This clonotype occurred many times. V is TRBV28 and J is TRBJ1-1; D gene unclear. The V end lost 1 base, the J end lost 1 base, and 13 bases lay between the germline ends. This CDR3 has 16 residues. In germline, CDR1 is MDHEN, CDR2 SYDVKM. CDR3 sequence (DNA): TGTGCCAGCAGTTTATCCCACTGGCTAAGGAACACTGAAGCTTTCTTT. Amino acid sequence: CASSLSHWLRNTEAFF.

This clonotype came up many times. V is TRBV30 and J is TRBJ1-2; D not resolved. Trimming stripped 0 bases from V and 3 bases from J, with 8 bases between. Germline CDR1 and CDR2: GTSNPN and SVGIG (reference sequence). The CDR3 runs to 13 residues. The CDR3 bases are TGTGCCTGGAGTGTACAGCCGGACTATGGCTACACCTTC. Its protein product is CAWSVQPDYGYTF.

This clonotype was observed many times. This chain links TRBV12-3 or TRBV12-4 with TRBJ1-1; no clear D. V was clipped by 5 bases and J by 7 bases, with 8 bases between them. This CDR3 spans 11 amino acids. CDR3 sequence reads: CASSVGVEAFF. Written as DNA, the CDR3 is TGTGCCAGCAGTGTTGGTGTTGAAGCTTTCTTT.